These T cell receptor beta chains were read from a single sample in a study of beta chain features in type 1 diabetes. Generated by immunoSEQ multiplex PCR, the TCRdb table keeps only in-frame clones and is missing some. The sample shows approximately 140,000 clones, about 44% of them seen only once. The sequenced material came from Tregs from blood. Every receptor here comes from a man aged 18 to 30 in good health. Each CDR3 is given with its conserved first and last residue. A D gene is named only where the DNA matches it firmly. The size of a clone is reported for some rows only, either as once, few or many, or as a class for expanded clones.

V gene	clone size	J gene	D gene	CDR3 protein	CDR3 DNA
TRBV27	.	TRBJ1-5	.	CASSKGVSNQPQHF	TGTGCCAGCTCAAAGGGGGTTAGCAATCAGCCCCAGCATTTT
TRBV29-1	.	TRBJ2-3	.	CSVGRGAVTDTQYF	TGCAGCGTTGGCAGGGGGGCGGTCACAGATACGCAGTATTTT
TRBV7-8	.	TRBJ2-1	TRBD2	CASTPRRGAYNEQFF	TGTGCCAGCACCCCTCGGCGGGGGGCCTACAATGAGCAGTTCTTC
TRBV6-6	.	TRBJ1-2	.	CASRPSAGAGYTF	TGTGCCAGCAGACCCTCGGCAGGCGCTGGCTACACCTTC
TRBV7-9	few	TRBJ1-6	.	CASSPDSDNSPLHF	TGTGCCAGCAGCCCGGACTCCGATAATTCACCCCTCCACTTT
TRBV5-1	.	TRBJ2-7	.	CASSWARDTIVYEQYF	TGCGCCAGCAGCTGGGCCCGGGACACAATAGTCTACGAGCAGTACTTC
TRBV7-3	.	TRBJ2-3	TRBD2	CASSLTGVSGGNTDTQYF	TGTGCCAGCAGCTTAACTGGAGTTAGCGGGGGAAACACAGATACGCAGTATTTT
TRBV9	.	TRBJ1-3	.	CASSALSGNTIYF	TGTGCCAGCAGCGCCCTCTCTGGAAACACCATATATTTT
TRBV10-3	.	TRBJ2-1	.	CAITTFGGLSYNEQFF	TGTGCCATCACCACTTTCGGGGGTCTATCCTACAATGAGCAGTTCTTC
TRBV18	.	TRBJ1-2	TRBD1	CASSPQGQPNYGYTF	TGTGCCAGCTCACCGCAGGGACAGCCTAACTATGGCTACACCTTC
TRBV19	.	TRBJ1-2	.	CASNPDSTTNYGYTF	TGTGCCAGTAATCCGGACAGTACGACTAACTATGGCTACACCTTC
TRBV11-2	.	TRBJ1-1	TRBD1	CASSPTGSTEAFF	TGTGCCAGCAGCCCGACAGGGAGCACTGAAGCTTTCTTT
TRBV27	few	TRBJ1-2	.	CASSFMSYGYTF	TGTGCCAGCAGTTTTATGTCCTATGGCTACACCTTC
TRBV30	few	TRBJ2-1	TRBD2	CACPGLAPNEQFF	TGTGCCTGCCCGGGACTAGCTCCCAATGAGCAGTTCTTC
TRBV28	few	TRBJ2-7	TRBD2	CASSRTSGSYEQYF	TGTGCCAGCAGTAGGACTAGCGGGAGCTACGAGCAGTACTTC
TRBV6-5	.	TRBJ1-5	.	CASRSGGQPQHF	TGTGCCAGCCGTAGTGGGGGCCAGCCCCAGCATTTT
TRBV4-2	few	TRBJ2-2	.	CASSQTGQNTGELFF	TGTGCCAGCAGCCAAACGGGACAGAACACCGGGGAGCTGTTTTTT
TRBV29-1	.	TRBJ1-1	TRBD1	CSGRTGGAVTEAFF	TGCAGCGGCAGGACAGGGGGCGCGGTCACTGAAGCTTTCTTT
TRBV30	few	TRBJ1-2	.	CAWSWDTIYGYTF	TGTGCCTGGAGTTGGGACACCATCTATGGCTACACCTTC
TRBV7-3	.	TRBJ1-4	TRBD1	CASSLIQGFNEKLFF	TGTGCCAGCAGCTTAATACAGGGGTTTAATGAAAAACTGTTTTTT
TRBV18	few	TRBJ1-1	.	CASSPRRVHTEAFF	TGTGCCAGCTCTCCCAGGCGGGTTCACACTGAAGCTTTCTTT
TRBV7-2	few	TRBJ1-2	.	CASSLIQAANYGYTF	TGTGCCAGCAGCTTAATACAGGCCGCTAACTATGGCTACACCTTC
TRBV6-4	.	TRBJ2-2	.	CASSVREGGELFF	TGTGCCAGCAGTGTCCGCGAGGGCGGGGAGCTGTTTTTT
TRBV7-9	few	TRBJ2-7	.	CASSLGYGYYEQYF	TGTGCCAGCAGCTTAGGCTACGGGTACTACGAGCAGTACTTC
TRBV10-3	.	TRBJ2-1	.	CAISDPTGGNEQFF	TGTGCCATCAGTGACCCGACAGGCGGAAATGAGCAGTTCTTC
TRBV19	.	TRBJ2-3	.	CASSIALVADTQYF	TGTGCCAGTAGTATAGCCCTAGTTGCAGATACGCAGTATTTT
TRBV29-1	.	TRBJ1-2	TRBD1	CSVERPWTGPYGYTF	TGCAGCGTTGAACGCCCCTGGACAGGGCCGTATGGCTACACCTTC
TRBV10-2	.	TRBJ2-7	TRBD1	CASRRGTGGYEQYF	TGCGCCAGCAGGCGAGGGACAGGGGGCTACGAGCAGTACTTC
TRBV28	.	TRBJ2-3	.	CASKPGLGIDTQYF	TGTGCCAGCAAGCCGGGACTGGGCATAGATACGCAGTATTTT
TRBV5-5	.	TRBJ2-5	.	CASSFYREGQETQYF	TGTGCCAGCAGCTTTTACAGGGAAGGCCAAGAGACCCAGTACTTC
TRBV7-2	few	TRBJ1-4	TRBD1	CASSLGTGALNEKLFF	TGTGCCAGCAGCTTAGGGACAGGCGCCCTTAATGAAAAACTGTTTTTT
TRBV7-2	.	TRBJ1-1	.	CASSLDRGSTEAFF	TGTGCCAGCAGCTTAGATAGGGGCTCGACTGAAGCTTTCTTT
TRBV7-9	few	TRBJ2-7	TRBD1	CASSRGQGNPYEQYF	TGTGCCAGCAGCCGGGGACAGGGAAACCCATACGAGCAGTACTTC
TRBV5-4	.	TRBJ2-7	TRBD2	CASSVAGLTGEQYF	TGTGCCAGCAGCGTAGCGGGTCTAACGGGGGAGCAGTACTTC
TRBV11-2	.	TRBJ1-1	.	CASSLQGLTEAFF	TGTGCCAGCAGCTTACAGGGTCTGACTGAAGCTTTCTTT
TRBV29-1	few	TRBJ2-3	TRBD2	CSVVIAGVTDTQYF	TGCAGCGTTGTGATAGCGGGAGTAACAGATACGCAGTATTTT
TRBV5-5	.	TRBJ1-2	TRBD1	CASSGSTGTEGYTF	TGTGCCAGCAGCGGGTCGACAGGGACCGAGGGCTACACCTTC
TRBV7-9	.	TRBJ2-7	.	CASSLGGAGYYEQYF	TGTGCCAGCAGCTTAGGAGGTGCGGGGTACTACGAGCAGTACTTC
TRBV11-2	few	TRBJ2-2	.	CASSLHGAGWNTGELFF	TGTGCCAGCAGCCTACATGGGGCAGGGTGGAACACCGGGGAGCTGTTTTTT
TRBV7-2	.	TRBJ1-6	TRBD1	CASSPTGGGSPLHF	TGTGCCAGCAGCCCGACAGGGGGAGGATCACCCCTCCACTTT
TRBV7-9	.	TRBJ1-3	TRBD1	CASSPARGLKGNTIYF	TGTGCCAGCAGCCCGGCCAGGGGGCTTAAGGGAAACACCATATATTTT
TRBV4-2	.	TRBJ2-3	.	CASSQQSRGAQDTQYF	TGTGCCAGCAGCCAACAAAGTCGGGGGGCCCAGGATACGCAGTATTTT
TRBV9	.	TRBJ2-2	TRBD1	CASSNPPGTGNTGELFF	TGTGCCAGCAGCAATCCACCAGGGACAGGGAACACCGGGGAGCTGTTTTTT
TRBV25-1	.	TRBJ1-4	.	CASSGDSWFF	TGTGCCAGCAGCGGCGACTCGTGGTTTTTT
TRBV7-2	.	TRBJ1-1	.	CASSFRDKPEAFF	TGTGCCAGCAGCTTCCGGGACAAACCTGAAGCTTTCTTT
TRBV18	.	TRBJ1-2	.	CASSQTRSSGLYGYTF	TGTGCCAGCTCACAGACCCGGTCCTCTGGGCTCTATGGCTACACCTTC